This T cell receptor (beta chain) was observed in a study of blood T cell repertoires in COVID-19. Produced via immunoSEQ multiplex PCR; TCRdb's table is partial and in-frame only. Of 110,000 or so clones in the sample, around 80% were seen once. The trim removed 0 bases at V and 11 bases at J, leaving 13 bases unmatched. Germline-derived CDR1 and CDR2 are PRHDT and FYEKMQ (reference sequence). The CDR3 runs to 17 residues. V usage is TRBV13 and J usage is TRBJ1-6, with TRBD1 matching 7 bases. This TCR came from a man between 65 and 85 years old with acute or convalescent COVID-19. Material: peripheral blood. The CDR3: CASSLGRAGQGVAPLHF. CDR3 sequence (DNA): TGTGCCAGCAGCTTAGGCCGGGCGGGGCAGGGGGTCGCACCCCTCCACTTT.